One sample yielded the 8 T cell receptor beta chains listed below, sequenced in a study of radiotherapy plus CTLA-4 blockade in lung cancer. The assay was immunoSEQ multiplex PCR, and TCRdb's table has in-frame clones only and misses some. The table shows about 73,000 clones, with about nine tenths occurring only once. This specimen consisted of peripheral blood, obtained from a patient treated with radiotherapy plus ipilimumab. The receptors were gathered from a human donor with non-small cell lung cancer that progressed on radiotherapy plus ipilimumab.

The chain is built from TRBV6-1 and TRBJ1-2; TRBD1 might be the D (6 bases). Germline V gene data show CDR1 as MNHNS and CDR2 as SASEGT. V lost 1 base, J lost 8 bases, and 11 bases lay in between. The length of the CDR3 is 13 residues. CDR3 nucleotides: TGTGCCAGCAGTGAAGGTTGGGGGGGCGGCTACACCTTC. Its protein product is CASSEGWGGGYTF.

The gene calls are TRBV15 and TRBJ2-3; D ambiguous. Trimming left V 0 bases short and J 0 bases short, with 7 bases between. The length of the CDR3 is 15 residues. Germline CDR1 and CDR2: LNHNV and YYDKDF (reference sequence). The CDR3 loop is CATSRDALSTDTQYF. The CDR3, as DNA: TGTGCCACCAGCAGAGATGCTCTCAGCACAGATACGCAGTATTTT. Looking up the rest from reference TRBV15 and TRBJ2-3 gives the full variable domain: DAMVIQNPRYQVTQFGKPVTLSCSQTLNHNVMYWYQQKSSQAPKLLFHYYDKDFNNEADTPDNFQSRRPNTSFCFLDIRSPGLGDTAMYLCATSRDALSTDTQYFGPGTRLTVL.

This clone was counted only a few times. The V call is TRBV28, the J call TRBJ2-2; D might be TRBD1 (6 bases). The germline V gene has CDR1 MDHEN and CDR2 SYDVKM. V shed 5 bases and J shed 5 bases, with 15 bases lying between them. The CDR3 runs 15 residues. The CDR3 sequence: CASSRNTGNTGELFF. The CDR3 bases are TGTGCCAGCAGTCGCAACACAGGGAATACCGGGGAGCTGTTTTTT.

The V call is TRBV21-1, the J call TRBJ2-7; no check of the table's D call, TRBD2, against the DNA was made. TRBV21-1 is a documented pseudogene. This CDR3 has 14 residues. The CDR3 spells CASSRTSGIYEQYF. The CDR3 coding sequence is TGTGCCAGCAGTCGGACTAGCGGCATCTACGAGCAGTACTTC.

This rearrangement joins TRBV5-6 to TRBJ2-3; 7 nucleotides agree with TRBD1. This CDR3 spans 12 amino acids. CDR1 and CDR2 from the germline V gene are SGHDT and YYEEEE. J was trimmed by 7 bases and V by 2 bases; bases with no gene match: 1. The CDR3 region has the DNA TGTGCCAGCAGCTTACAGGGGAATACGCAGTATTTT. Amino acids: CASSLQGNTQYF.

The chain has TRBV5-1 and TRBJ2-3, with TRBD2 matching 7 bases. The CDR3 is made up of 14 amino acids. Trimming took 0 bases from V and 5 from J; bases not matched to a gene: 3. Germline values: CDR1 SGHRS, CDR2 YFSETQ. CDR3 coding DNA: TGCGCCAGCAGCTTGGTTGGGGGGGTAGATACGCAGTATTTT. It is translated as CASSLVGGVDTQYF.

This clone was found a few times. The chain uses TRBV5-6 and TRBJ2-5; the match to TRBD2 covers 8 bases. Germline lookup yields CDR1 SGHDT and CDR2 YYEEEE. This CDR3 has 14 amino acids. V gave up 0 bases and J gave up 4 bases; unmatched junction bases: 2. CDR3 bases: TGTGCCAGCAGCTTGGCGGGAGGGCCAGAGACCCAGTACTTC. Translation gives CASSLAGGPETQYF.

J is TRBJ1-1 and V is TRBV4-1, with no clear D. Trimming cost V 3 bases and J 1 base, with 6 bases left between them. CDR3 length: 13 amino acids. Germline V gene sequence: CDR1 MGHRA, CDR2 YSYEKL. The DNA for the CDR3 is TGCGCCAGCAGCCAGGGCACGAACACTGAAGCTTTCTTT. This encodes CASSQGTNTEAFF.